These T cell receptor beta chains were read from a single sample in a study of OX40 agonist ivuxolimab in advanced cancers. Generated by immunoSEQ multiplex PCR, the TCRdb table keeps only in-frame clones and is missing some. The data hold approximately 23,000 clones, with 86% observed a single time. The sample here was CD4+ or CD8+ T cells sorted from blood, taken in a trial of the OX40 agonist ivuxolimab. The receptor source for this set is an adult with an advanced solid tumor such as melanoma, head and neck, liver or kidney cancer. CDR3s include the opening cysteine and the closing phenylalanine or tryptophan. The order of the fields is J gene, V gene, CDR3 protein.

J gene: TRBJ1-2
V gene: TRBV7-9
CDR3 protein: CAGYTGNDYGYTF

J gene: TRBJ1-4
V gene: TRBV10-2
CDR3 protein: CAAARGGEVNEKLFF

J gene: TRBJ2-1
V gene: TRBV18
CDR3 protein: CASSRRSGVYNEQFF

J gene: TRBJ2-1
V gene: TRBV27
CDR3 protein: CASSLAGPYNEQFF

J gene: TRBJ1-1
V gene: TRBV19
CDR3 protein: CASLPRQGSYTEAFF

J gene: TRBJ2-3
V gene: TRBV13
CDR3 protein: CASSLGDDTQYF

J gene: TRBJ2-7
V gene: TRBV19
CDR3 protein: CASSIVGTGISYEQYF

J gene: TRBJ1-5
V gene: TRBV7-2
CDR3 protein: CASSRGEGLNQPQHF

J gene: TRBJ1-1
V gene: TRBV29-1
CDR3 protein: CSVGTDREAFF

J gene: TRBJ2-3
V gene: TRBV2
CDR3 protein: CASRPLGDTDTQYF

J gene: TRBJ2-1
V gene: TRBV11-3
CDR3 protein: CASSLSMNEQFF

J gene: TRBJ2-7
V gene: TRBV7-6
CDR3 protein: CASSPGGGGSYEQYF

J gene: TRBJ1-1
V gene: TRBV2
CDR3 protein: CASLVSEAFF

J gene: TRBJ2-5
V gene: TRBV9
CDR3 protein: CASSVGGQETQYF

J gene: TRBJ1-2
V gene: TRBV6-5
CDR3 protein: CASSYGEGDGYTF

J gene: TRBJ2-7
V gene: TRBV29-1
CDR3 protein: CSVPGAYEQYF

J gene: TRBJ2-4
V gene: TRBV28
CDR3 protein: CASSPGQGGYIQYF

J gene: TRBJ1-2
V gene: TRBV7-8
CDR3 protein: CASSLAGPDDYTF

J gene: TRBJ1-4
V gene: TRBV11-1
CDR3 protein: CASSPTRGTTNEKLFF